The 11 T cell receptor beta chains reported below all come from one sample, sequenced in a study of low-dose radiotherapy and immunotherapy resistance in tumors. The TCRs were subjected to amplification over around 19 PCR cycles employing a constant-region primer in conjunction with a V-primer adapter. TCRdb reprocessed the reads via MiXCR and lists one record per CDR3 protein. The sample carries approximately 52,000 distinct CDR3 sequences, roughly 31% recorded once. Specified time point: after trial treatment. The treatment was: LDRT plus nivolumab, ipilimumab, low-dose cyclophosphamide and aspirin (RACIN trial). Sequenced here: PBMCs, sampled after low-dose radiotherapy plus immunotherapy. The receptor source for this set is a male donor with rectosigmoid adenocarcinoma.

The chain employs TRBV2 and TRBJ1-2; perhaps TRBD1 as D (6 bases). The V end lost 5 bases, the J end lost 7 bases, and 17 bases lay between the germline ends. From germline, CDR1 is SNHLY and CDR2 FYNNEI. The CDR3 has 14 amino acids. CDR3 DNA sequence: TGTGCCAGCAGTCCGGGTCAGGGGTTCGGTGGCTACACCTTC. It encodes CASSPGQGFGGYTF.

This chain links TRBV13 with TRBJ2-6; possibly TRBD1 or TRBD2 for D (5 bases each). The ends were cut back, 5 bases at V and 4 bases at J, with 12 bases in the middle. The V gene's germline CDR1 is PRHDT and CDR2 FYEKMQ (reference sequence). The CDR3 covers 15 residues. The CDR3 region is CASSPLGVGANVLTF. The CDR3 DNA reads TGTGCCAGCAGCCCACTAGGGGTAGGGGCCAACGTCCTGACTTTC.

This clonotype showed up just a few times. This sequence joins TRBV12-3 or TRBV12-4 and TRBJ2-7; D remains unclear. Trimming shortened V by 2 bases and J by 2 bases, and 7 bases separated the two germline ends. This CDR3 has 13 residues. The CDR3 sequence is CASSLNGPYEQYF. In DNA form, the CDR3 reads TGTGCCAGCAGTTTAAACGGCCCCTACGAGCAGTACTTC.

Notes on this clonotype: This likely reflects a read error, since a far larger clone is one base away. This chain links TRBV6-8 with TRBJ1-1; tentatively, D is TRBD1 (5 bases). The V gene's germline CDR1 is MNHGY and CDR2 SAAAGT. Deletions cut 8 bases from V and 0 bases from J, with 19 bases between. The CDR3 runs to 16 residues. The CDR3: CASREVGVDLNTEAFF. The CDR3 bases are TGTGCCAGCCGTGAAGTAGGGGTCGATTTGAACACTGAAGCTTTCTTT.

This clonotype was detected many times. The V and J genes are TRBV3-1 and TRBJ2-1, with 9 bases that match TRBD2. V trimming: 0 bases; J trimming: 4 bases; junction bases outside the gene matches: 4. The CDR3 consists of 16 residues. The germline V gene encodes CDR1 LGHDT and CDR2 YNNKEL (reference sequence). The CDR3 bases are TGTGCCAGCAGCCAAGAGCGGGAGGGAGTTTACAATGAGCAGTTCTTC. Translated, it gives CASSQEREGVYNEQFF.

There are many counts of this clonotype. This chain connects TRBV12-5 to TRBJ1-1; tentative D call: TRBD1 (5 bases). Germline V gene lookup returns CDR1 LGHNT and CDR2 FRNRAP. The CDR3 consists of 13 residues. Trimming shortened V by 6 bases and J by 0 bases, and 8 bases separated the two germline ends. This CDR3 is CASGNRLNTEAFF. For the CDR3, the DNA is TGTGCTAGTGGCAACAGGTTGAACACTGAAGCTTTCTTT. The entire variable domain, with the rest obtained from reference TRBV12-5 and TRBJ1-1, is as follows: DARVTQTPRHKVTEMGQEVTMRCQPILGHNTVFWYRQTMMQGLELLAYFRNRAPLDDSGMPKDRFSAEMPDATLATLKIQPSEPRDSAVYFCASGNRLNTEAFFGQGTRLTVV.

This sequence joins TRBV6-1 and TRBJ2-4; unclear D gene. Germline V gene lookup returns CDR1 MNHNS and CDR2 SASEGT. V lost 2 bases to trimming and J lost 15 bases, with 11 bases between them. The CDR3 covers 11 residues. In nucleotides, the CDR3 is TGTGCCAGCAGTGAAATAGGGCTGGCGTACTTC. Its translation: CASSEIGLAYF.

The chain combines TRBV6-5 with TRBJ2-1, with D possibly matching TRBD2 (6 bases). Trimming took 3 bases from V and 4 from J, leaving 13 bases between them. Germline V gene sequence: CDR1 MNHEY, CDR2 SVGAGI. This CDR3 spans 15 amino acids. The CDR3, as DNA: TGTGCCAGCAGTTATACGCGGGACGTATACAATGAGCAGTTCTTC. This gives the protein CASSYTRDVYNEQFF.

This clonotype was picked up a small number of times. CDR3 bases: TGCAGTGCCCCAACGGGGAGTAGCGGGGGTAGCACAGATACGCAGTATTTT. It is translated as CSAPTGSSGGSTDTQYF. The V call is TRBV20-1, the J call TRBJ2-3; 9 bases line up with TRBD2. The length of the CDR3 is 17 residues. Trimming took 6 bases from V and 0 from J; bases not matched to a gene: 13. CDR1 is DFQATT, CDR2 SNEGSKA, per germline (reference sequence).

Note on this clonotype: A single base is all that separates this from a far larger clone, so a read error is likely. The CDR3 coding sequence is TGTGCTAGTGGTCACAGACAGGGAAGAACCCATGAGCAGTTCTTC. Protein: CASGHRQGRTHEQFF. The V call is TRBV7-4, the J call TRBJ2-1, with 7 bases aligning to TRBD1. Per germline, CDR1 SGHVT and CDR2 SQSDAQ. The length of the CDR3 is 15 residues.

This clonotype was seen repeatedly, ten times or more. The rearrangement joins TRBV5-5 to TRBJ2-1; perhaps TRBD2 as D (7 bases). Trimming pared 0 bases from V and 9 bases from J, leaving 19 bases between. Germline V CDR1 and CDR2: SGHKS, YYEKEE (reference sequence). The CDR3 is 16 residues long. DNA of the CDR3: TGTGCCAGCAGCTTGGTGGGGGGGGCCCCGGGCGGTGAGCAGTTCTTC. It codes for CASSLVGGAPGGEQFF. Full variable domain (missing parts from reference TRBV5-5 and TRBJ2-1): DAGVTQSPTHLIKTRGQQVTLRCSPISGHKSVSWYQQVLGQGPQFIFQYYEKEERGRGNFPDRFSARQFPNYSSELNVNALLLGDSALYLCASSLVGGAPGGEQFFGPGTRLTVL.